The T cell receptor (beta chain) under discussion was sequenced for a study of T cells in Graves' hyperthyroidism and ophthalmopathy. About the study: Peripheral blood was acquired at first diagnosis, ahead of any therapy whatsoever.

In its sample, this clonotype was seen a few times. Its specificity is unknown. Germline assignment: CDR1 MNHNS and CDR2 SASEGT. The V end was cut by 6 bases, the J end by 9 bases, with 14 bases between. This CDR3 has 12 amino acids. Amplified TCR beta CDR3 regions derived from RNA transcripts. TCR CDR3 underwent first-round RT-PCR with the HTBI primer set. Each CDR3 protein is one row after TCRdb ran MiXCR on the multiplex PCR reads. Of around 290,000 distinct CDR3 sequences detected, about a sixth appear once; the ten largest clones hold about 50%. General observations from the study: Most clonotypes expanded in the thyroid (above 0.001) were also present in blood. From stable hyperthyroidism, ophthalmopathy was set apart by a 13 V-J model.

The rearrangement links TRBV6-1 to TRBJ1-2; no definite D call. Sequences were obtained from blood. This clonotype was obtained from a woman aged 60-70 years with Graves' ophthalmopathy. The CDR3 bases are TGTGCCAGCAGAGCTGAAGTTCGAAGCTACACCTTC. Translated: CASRAEVRSYTF.